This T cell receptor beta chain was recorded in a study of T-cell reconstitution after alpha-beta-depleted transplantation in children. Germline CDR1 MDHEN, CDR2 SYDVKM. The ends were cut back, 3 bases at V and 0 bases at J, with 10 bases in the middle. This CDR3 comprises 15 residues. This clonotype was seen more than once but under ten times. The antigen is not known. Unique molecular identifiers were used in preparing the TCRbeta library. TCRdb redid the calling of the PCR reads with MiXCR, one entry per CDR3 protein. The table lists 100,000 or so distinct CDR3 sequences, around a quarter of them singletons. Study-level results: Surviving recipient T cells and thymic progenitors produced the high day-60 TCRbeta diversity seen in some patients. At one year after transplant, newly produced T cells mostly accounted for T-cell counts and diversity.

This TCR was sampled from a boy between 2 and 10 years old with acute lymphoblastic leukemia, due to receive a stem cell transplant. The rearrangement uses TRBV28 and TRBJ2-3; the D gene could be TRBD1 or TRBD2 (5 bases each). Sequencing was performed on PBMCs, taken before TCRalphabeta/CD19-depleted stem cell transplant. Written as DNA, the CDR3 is TGTGCCAGCAGTTTTGGGACGCCGAGCACAGATACGCAGTATTTT. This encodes CASSFGTPSTDTQYF.